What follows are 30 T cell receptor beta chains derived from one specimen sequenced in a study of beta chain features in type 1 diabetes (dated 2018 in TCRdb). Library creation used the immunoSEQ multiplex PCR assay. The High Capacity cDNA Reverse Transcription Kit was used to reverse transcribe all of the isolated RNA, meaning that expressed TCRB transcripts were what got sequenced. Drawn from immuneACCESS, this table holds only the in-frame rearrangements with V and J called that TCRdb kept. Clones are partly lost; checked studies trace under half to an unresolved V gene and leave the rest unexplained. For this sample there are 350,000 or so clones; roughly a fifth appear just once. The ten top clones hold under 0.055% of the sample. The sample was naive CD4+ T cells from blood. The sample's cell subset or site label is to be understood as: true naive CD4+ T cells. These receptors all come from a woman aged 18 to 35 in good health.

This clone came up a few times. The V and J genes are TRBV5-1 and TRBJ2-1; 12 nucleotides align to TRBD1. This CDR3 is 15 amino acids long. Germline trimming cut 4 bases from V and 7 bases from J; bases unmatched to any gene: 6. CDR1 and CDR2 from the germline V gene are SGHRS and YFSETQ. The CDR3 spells CASSSPGQGANEQFF. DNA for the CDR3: TGCGCCAGCAGCAGTCCGGGACAGGGGGCGAATGAGCAGTTCTTC.

CDR3 coding DNA: TGTGCCTGGAGTCATACAGGGGGCTACGAGCAGTACTTC. As protein: CAWSHTGGYEQYF. The V and J genes are TRBV30 and TRBJ2-7, with TRBD1 identical over 8 bases. J was trimmed by 3 bases and V by 2 bases; bases with no gene match: 3. This CDR3 region has 13 residues. From germline, CDR1 is GTSNPN and CDR2 SVGIG (reference sequence).

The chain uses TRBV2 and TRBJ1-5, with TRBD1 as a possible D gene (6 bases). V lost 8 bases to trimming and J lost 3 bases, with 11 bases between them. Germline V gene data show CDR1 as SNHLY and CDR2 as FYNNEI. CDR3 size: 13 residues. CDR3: CASSGQFNQPQHF. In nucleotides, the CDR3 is TGTGCCAGCTCCGGACAGTTCAATCAGCCCCAGCATTTT.

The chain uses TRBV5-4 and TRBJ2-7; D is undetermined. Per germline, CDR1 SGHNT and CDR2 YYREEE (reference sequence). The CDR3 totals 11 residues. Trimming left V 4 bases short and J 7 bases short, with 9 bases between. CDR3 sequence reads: CASSRNGEQYF. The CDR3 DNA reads TGTGCCAGCAGCCGCAACGGGGAGCAGTACTTC.

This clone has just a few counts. DNA of the CDR3: TGTGCCAGCAGCGGGCAGGGGATCTACACTGAAGCTTTCTTT. It yields the protein CASSGQGIYTEAFF. The chain recombines TRBV5-4 with TRBJ1-1, with a tentative D call TRBD1 (6 bases). This CDR3 comprises 14 residues. Trimming pared 4 bases from V and 3 bases from J, leaving 13 bases between. Germline-derived CDR1 and CDR2 are SGHNT and YYREEE (reference sequence).

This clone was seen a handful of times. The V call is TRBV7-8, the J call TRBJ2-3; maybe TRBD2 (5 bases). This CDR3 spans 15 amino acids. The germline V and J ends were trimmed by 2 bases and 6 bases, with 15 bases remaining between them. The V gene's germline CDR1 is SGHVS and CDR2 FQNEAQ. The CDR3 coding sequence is TGTGCCAGCAGCTTATTTGAGGGAGAGGCCGATACGCAGTATTTT. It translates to CASSLFEGEADTQYF.

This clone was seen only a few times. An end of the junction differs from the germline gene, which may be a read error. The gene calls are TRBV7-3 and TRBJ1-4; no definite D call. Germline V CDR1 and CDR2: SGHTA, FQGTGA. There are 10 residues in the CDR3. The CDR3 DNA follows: TGTGCCAGCAGCCCGAATTTCGTGGGCTTT. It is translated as CASSPNFVGF.

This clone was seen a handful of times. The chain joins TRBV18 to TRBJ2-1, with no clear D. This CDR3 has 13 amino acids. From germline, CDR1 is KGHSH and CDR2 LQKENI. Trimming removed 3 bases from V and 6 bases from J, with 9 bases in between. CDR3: CASSPPRGNEQFF. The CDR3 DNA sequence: TGTGCCAGCTCACCCCCCCGAGGCAATGAGCAGTTCTTC. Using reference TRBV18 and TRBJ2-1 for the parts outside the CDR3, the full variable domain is NAGVMQNPRHLVRRRGQEARLRCSPMKGHSHVYWYRQLPEEGLKFMVYLQKENIIDESGMPKERFSAEFPKEGPSILRIQQVVRGDSAAYFCASSPPRGNEQFFGPGTRLTVL.

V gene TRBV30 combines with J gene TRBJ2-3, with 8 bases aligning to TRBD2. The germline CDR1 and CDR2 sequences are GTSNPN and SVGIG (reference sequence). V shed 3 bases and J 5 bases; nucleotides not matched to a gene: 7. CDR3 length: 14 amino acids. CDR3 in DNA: TGTGCCTGGAGAGCTGCGGGAGGAATAGATACGCAGTATTTT. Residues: CAWRAAGGIDTQYF.

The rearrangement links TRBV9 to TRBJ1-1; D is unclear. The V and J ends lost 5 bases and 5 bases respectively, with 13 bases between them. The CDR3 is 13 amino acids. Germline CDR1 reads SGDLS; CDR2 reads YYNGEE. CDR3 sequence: CASRPPGGTEAFF. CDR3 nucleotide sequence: TGTGCCAGCAGACCCCCGGGAGGTACTGAAGCTTTCTTT.

The CDR3 DNA reads as TGTGCCAGTAGTAGACTAGGGAATGAGCAGTTCTTC. Protein product: CASSRLGNEQFF. The rearrangement uses TRBV19 and TRBJ2-1; D perhaps matches TRBD2 (6 bases). The CDR3 covers 12 residues. Deletions cut 4 bases from V and 7 bases from J, with 8 bases between. In germline, CDR1 is LNHDA, CDR2 SQIVND (reference sequence). The whole variable domain, remainder taken from reference TRBV19 and TRBJ2-1, is DGGITQSPKYLFRKEGQNVTLSCEQNLNHDAMYWYRQDPGQGLRLIYYSQIVNDFQKGDIAEGYSVSREKKESFPLTVTSAQKNPTAFYLCASSRLGNEQFFGPGTRLTVL.

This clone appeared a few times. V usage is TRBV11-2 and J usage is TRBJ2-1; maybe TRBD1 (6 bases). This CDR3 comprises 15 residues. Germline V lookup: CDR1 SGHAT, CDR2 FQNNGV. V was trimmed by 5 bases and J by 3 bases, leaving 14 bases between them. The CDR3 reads CASSPSGHIYNEQFF. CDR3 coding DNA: TGTGCCAGCAGCCCCTCGGGACACATCTACAATGAGCAGTTCTTC.

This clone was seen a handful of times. In DNA, the CDR3 is TGTGCCTGGAACCTCGACTGGACGAACACCGGGGAGCTGTTTTTT. Protein: CAWNLDWTNTGELFF. The V and J genes are TRBV30 and TRBJ2-2; D gene unclear. The CDR3 contains 15 residues. Trimming took 4 bases from V and 0 from J, leaving 12 bases between them. Germline V gene data show CDR1 as GTSNPN and CDR2 as SVGIG (reference sequence).

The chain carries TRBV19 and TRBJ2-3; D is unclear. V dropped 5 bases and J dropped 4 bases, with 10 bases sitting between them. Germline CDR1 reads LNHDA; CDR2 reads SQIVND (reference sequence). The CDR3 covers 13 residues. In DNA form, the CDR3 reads TGTGCCAGTAGTCCCGAGAGAGCAGATACGCAGTATTTT. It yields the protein CASSPERADTQYF.

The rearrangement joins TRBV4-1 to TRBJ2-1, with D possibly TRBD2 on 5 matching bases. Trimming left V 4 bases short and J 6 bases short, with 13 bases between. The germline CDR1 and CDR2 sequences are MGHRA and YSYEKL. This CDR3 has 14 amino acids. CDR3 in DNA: TGCGCCAGCAGCCCTGAGAGGGTGTTCAATGAGCAGTTCTTC. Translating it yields CASSPERVFNEQFF.

CDR3 region: CASSRGGGTLTEAFF. CDR3 sequence (DNA): TGCGCCAGCAGCCGCGGCGGGGGGACACTGACTGAAGCTTTCTTT. The gene calls are TRBV4-3 and TRBJ1-1, with a weak D call TRBD1 (6 bases). The CDR3 extends over 15 amino acids. Trimming cost V 4 bases and J 5 bases, with 17 bases left between them. CDR1 LGHNA and CDR2 YSLEER come from the germline V gene.

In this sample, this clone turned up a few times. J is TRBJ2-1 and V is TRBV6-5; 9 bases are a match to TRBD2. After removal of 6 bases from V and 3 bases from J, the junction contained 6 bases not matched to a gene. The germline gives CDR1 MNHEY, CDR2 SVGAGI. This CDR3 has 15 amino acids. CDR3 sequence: CASRPGTSSYNEQFF. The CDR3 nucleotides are TGTGCCAGCAGACCCGGGACTAGCAGCTACAATGAGCAGTTCTTC.

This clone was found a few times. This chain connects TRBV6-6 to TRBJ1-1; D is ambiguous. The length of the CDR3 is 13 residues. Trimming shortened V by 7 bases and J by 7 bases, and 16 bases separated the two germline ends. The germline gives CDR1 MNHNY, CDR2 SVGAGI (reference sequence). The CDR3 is CASTLKLPLEAFF. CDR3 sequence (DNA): TGTGCCAGCACCCTAAAACTTCCGCTTGAAGCTTTCTTT.

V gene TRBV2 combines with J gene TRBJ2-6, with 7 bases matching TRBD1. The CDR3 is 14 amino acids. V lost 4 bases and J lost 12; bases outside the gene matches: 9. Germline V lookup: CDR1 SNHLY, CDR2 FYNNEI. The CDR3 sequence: CASSARTGLTVLTF. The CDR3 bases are TGTGCCAGCAGTGCAAGGACAGGACTGACCGTCCTGACTTTC.

Here the CDR3 reads CAWRGGAETQYF. The DNA of the CDR3 is TGTGCCTGGAGGGGGGGAGCGGAGACCCAGTACTTC. V and J are TRBV30 and TRBJ2-5; D might be TRBD2 (6 bases). Per the germline V gene, CDR1 is GTSNPN and CDR2 is SVGIG (reference sequence). CDR3 length: 12 residues. The V and J ends lost 3 bases and 5 bases respectively, with 10 bases between them.

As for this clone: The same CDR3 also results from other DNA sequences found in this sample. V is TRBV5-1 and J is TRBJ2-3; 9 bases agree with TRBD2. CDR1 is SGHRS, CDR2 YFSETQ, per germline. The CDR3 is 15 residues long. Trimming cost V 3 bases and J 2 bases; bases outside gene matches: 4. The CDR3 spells CASSSSGASTDTQYF. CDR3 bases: TGCGCCAGCAGCTCTAGCGGGGCTTCCACAGATACGCAGTATTTT.

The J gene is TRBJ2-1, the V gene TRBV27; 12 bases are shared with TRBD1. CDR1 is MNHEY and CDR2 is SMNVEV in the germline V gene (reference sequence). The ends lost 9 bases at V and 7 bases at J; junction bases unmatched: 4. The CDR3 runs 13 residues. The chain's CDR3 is CASRDRGRNEQFF. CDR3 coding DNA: TGTGCCAGTCGGGACAGGGGGCGAAATGAGCAGTTCTTC.

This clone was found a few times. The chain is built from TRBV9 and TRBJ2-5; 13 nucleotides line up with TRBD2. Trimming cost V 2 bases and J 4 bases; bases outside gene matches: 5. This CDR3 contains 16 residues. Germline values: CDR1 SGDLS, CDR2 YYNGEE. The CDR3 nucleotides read TGTGCCAGCAGCGTGTCGACTAGCGGGGGGTTAGAGACCCAGTACTTC. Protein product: CASSVSTSGGLETQYF. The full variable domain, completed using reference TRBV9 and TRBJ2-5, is DSGVTQTPKHLITATGQRVTLRCSPRSGDLSVYWYQQSLDQGLQFLIQYYNGEERAKGNILERFSAQQFPDLHSELNLSSLELGDSALYFCASSVSTSGGLETQYFGPGTRLLVL.

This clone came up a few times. The CDR3 sequence: CASSPPSLMNTEAFF. The DNA of the CDR3 is TGTGCCAGCAGCCCTCCGTCCCTTATGAACACTGAAGCTTTCTTT. J is TRBJ1-1 and V is TRBV9; D is uncertain. Germline V gene data show CDR1 as SGDLS and CDR2 as YYNGEE. The ends were cut back, 4 bases at V and 0 bases at J, with 13 bases in the middle. The CDR3 covers 15 residues.

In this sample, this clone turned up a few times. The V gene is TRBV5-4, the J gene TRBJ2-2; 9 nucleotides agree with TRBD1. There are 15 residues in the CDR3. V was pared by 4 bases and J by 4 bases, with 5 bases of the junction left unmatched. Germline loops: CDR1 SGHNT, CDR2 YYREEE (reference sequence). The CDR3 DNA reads TGTGCCAGCAGCAAACAGGGGGCGCTCACCGGGGAGCTGTTTTTT. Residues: CASSKQGALTGELFF. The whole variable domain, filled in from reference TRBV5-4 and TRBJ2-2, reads ETGVTQSPTHLIKTRGQQVTLRCSSQSGHNTVSWYQQALGQGPQFIFQYYREEENGRGNFPPRFSGLQFPNYSSELNVNALELDDSALYLCASSKQGALTGELFFGEGSRLTVL.

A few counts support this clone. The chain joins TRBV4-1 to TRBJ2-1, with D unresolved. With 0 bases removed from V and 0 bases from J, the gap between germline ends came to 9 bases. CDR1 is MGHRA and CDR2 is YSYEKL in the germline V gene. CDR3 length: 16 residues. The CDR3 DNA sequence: TGCGCCAGCAGCCAAGATCCCAAAAACTCCTACAATGAGCAGTTCTTC. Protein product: CASSQDPKNSYNEQFF.

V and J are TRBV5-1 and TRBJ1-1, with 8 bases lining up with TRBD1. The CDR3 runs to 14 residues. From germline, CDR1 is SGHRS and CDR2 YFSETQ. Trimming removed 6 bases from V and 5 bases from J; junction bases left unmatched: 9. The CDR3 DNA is TGCGCCAGCATGCCCCCGGACAGGGCGACTGAAGCTTTCTTT. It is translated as CASMPPDRATEAFF.

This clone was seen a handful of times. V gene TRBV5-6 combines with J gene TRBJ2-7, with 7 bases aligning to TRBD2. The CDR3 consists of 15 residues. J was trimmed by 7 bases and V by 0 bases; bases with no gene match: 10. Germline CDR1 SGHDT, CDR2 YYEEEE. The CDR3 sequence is CASSLAQAGKTEQYF. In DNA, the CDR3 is TGTGCCAGCAGCTTGGCCCAAGCGGGGAAGACTGAGCAGTACTTC.

CDR3 sequence reads: CSVESRGDTQYF. The CDR3 bases are TGCAGCGTTGAAAGTCGGGGGGATACGCAGTATTTT. This chain uses TRBV29-1 with TRBJ2-3; TRBD2 might be the D (6 bases). V dropped 2 bases and J dropped 6 bases, with 9 bases sitting between them. This CDR3 has 12 residues. Germline V lookup: CDR1 SQVTM, CDR2 ANQGSEA.

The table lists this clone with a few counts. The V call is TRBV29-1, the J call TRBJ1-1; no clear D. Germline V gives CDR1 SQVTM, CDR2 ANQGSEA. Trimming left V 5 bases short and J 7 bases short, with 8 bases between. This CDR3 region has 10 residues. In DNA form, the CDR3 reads TGCAGCGTTCACGCGATTGAAGCTTTCTTT. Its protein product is CSVHAIEAFF.